The rows below give T cell receptor beta chains drawn from one sample of a study of blood T cells in healthy people across ages. In TCRdb, the 5' RACE reads were re-called with MiXCR into one record per CDR3 protein. The sample contains around 1,900,000 distinct CDR3 sequences, about 39% of which appear only once. The sample comprised blood. Receptor source: a human donor in good health. The CDR3 runs from the conserved cysteine through the conserved F or W. The D gene is left open where the match is weak. Some rows mark clone size as missing; the rest say once, few, many or name a class of expanded clone.

TRBV29-1	.	TRBJ1-1	few	CSVDKGNTEAFF	TGCAGCGTTGATAAGGGGAACACTGAAGCTTTCTTT
TRBV7-2	.	TRBJ2-3	.	CASSFGREGGTDTQYF	TGTGCCAGCAGCTTCGGTCGCGAGGGGGGCACAGATACGCAGTATTTT
TRBV5-6	.	TRBJ2-2	few	CASSSDRNTGELFF	TGTGCCAGCAGCTCTGACAGGAACACCGGGGAGCTGTTTTTT
TRBV20-1	TRBD1	TRBJ1-2	.	CSARGWGQGAVGNYGYTF	TGCAGTGCTAGAGGATGGGGACAGGGGGCGGTCGGAAACTATGGCTACACCTTC
TRBV29-1	TRBD1	TRBJ2-5	few	CSVEPTGGRETQYF	TGCAGCGTTGAACCGACAGGGGGCAGGGAGACCCAGTACTTC
TRBV5-1	.	TRBJ1-4	.	CASSSYRDLEKPFF	TGCGCCAGCAGCTCTTACCGGGACCTTGAAAAACCGTTTTTT
TRBV12-3/TRBV12-4	.	TRBJ1-2	.	CASSRDQSPFYYGYTF	TGTGCCAGCAGCCGAGACCAGTCCCCATTCTACTATGGCTACACCTTC
TRBV7-9	TRBD2	TRBJ2-3	once	CASSFQTSLGTDTQYF	TGTGCCAGCAGCTTCCAGACTAGCTTAGGTACAGATACGCAGTATTTT
TRBV12-3/TRBV12-4	.	TRBJ2-1	.	CASSFEQGGYNEQFF	TGTGCCAGCAGTTTCGAGCAGGGGGGGTACAATGAGCAGTTCTTC
TRBV5-1	.	TRBJ1-1	few	CASSPGTHNTEAFF	TGCGCCAGCAGCCCCGGGACACACAACACTGAAGCTTTCTTT
TRBV4-2	.	TRBJ1-5	.	CASSPLGGGTENQPQHF	TGTGCCAGCAGCCCTTTGGGGGGAGGGACCGAGAATCAGCCCCAGCATTTT
TRBV28	.	TRBJ2-6	.	CASSSTHLDAYSGANVLTF	TGTGCCAGCAGTTCTACCCACCTCGACGCGTACTCTGGGGCCAACGTCCTGACTTTC
TRBV3-1	.	TRBJ1-2	once	CASSPHRVPYGYTF	TGTGCCAGCAGCCCACACAGGGTACCCTATGGCTACACCTTC
TRBV9	.	TRBJ2-7	few	CASSVLRVFKDEQYF	TGTGCCAGCAGCGTATTACGGGTCTTTAAGGACGAGCAGTACTTC
TRBV7-2	.	TRBJ2-1	few	CASGYGGGAYNEQFF	TGTGCCAGCGGGTATGGGGGCGGGGCCTACAATGAGCAGTTCTTC
TRBV7-6	.	TRBJ1-6	once	CASSLDRQYNPPLHF	TGTGCCAGCAGCTTAGACAGACAATATAATCCACCCCTCCACTTT
TRBV7-9	TRBD2	TRBJ2-3	few	CASLRWTSGESTDTQYF	TGTGCCAGCCTAAGATGGACTAGCGGGGAGAGCACAGATACGCAGTATTTT
TRBV6-5	TRBD1	TRBJ2-2	few	CASSGDRGTGELFF	TGTGCCAGCAGTGGCGACAGGGGCACCGGGGAGCTGTTTTTT
TRBV7-2	.	TRBJ1-2	once	CASSPSQGLYGYTF	TGTGCCAGCAGCCCCAGTCAGGGCCTCTATGGCTACACCTTC
TRBV11-2	.	TRBJ2-3	few	CASSPLYITDTQYF	TGTGCCAGCAGCCCCCTTTACATCACAGATACGCAGTATTTT
TRBV12-3/TRBV12-4	TRBD2	TRBJ2-3	.	CASSPTGLAGGPTDTQYF	TGTGCCAGCAGTCCTACCGGACTAGCGGGGGGACCGACTGATACGCAGTATTTT
TRBV7-8	TRBD2	TRBJ2-5	.	CASSLALGGEWETQYF	TGTGCCAGCAGCTTAGCGCTGGGGGGGGAATGGGAGACCCAGTACTTC
TRBV6-6	TRBD2	TRBJ2-5	few	CASTLAGVQETQYF	TGTGCCAGCACCCTAGCGGGGGTTCAAGAGACCCAGTACTTC
TRBV5-1	.	TRBJ1-2	.	CASSFRDGRDYGYTF	TGCGCCAGCAGCTTCAGGGACGGACGGGACTATGGCTACACCTTC
TRBV12-3/TRBV12-4	.	TRBJ1-2	.	CASSTTRSSGYTF	TGTGCCAGCAGTACCACCCGGAGTTCCGGCTACACCTTC
TRBV28	TRBD1	TRBJ2-7	few	CASSLQGEGYEQYF	TGTGCCAGCAGTTTACAGGGGGAAGGCTACGAGCAGTACTTC
TRBV4-2	.	TRBJ1-1	few	CASSLDTPNTEAFF	TGTGCCAGCAGCCTGGACACGCCGAACACTGAAGCTTTCTTT
TRBV12-3/TRBV12-4	.	TRBJ2-5	.	CASSALGKQETQYF	TGTGCCAGCAGTGCCCTAGGGAAGCAAGAGACCCAGTACTTC
TRBV7-2	.	TRBJ2-3	.	CASSSRQTFVNTQYF	TGTGCCAGCAGCTCAAGACAGACCTTCGTGAATACGCAGTATTTT
TRBV7-2	.	TRBJ2-4	.	CASSLGAAWFKNIQYF	TGTGCCAGCAGCTTAGGCGCCGCCTGGTTCAAAAACATTCAGTACTTC
TRBV6-6	.	TRBJ2-3	.	CASSPPGQADTQDF	TGTGCCAGCAGTCCCCCAGGGCAGGCAGATACGCAGGATTTT
TRBV6-1	TRBD1	TRBJ2-3	.	CASSAVTGVPDTQYF	TGTGCCAGCAGTGCTGTCACAGGGGTCCCAGATACGCAGTATTTT
TRBV11-2	.	TRBJ1-6	many	CASTDSGLPLHF	TGTGCCAGCACCGATTCAGGGCTTCCCCTCCACTTT
TRBV12-3/TRBV12-4	TRBD2	TRBJ2-3	.	CASSWTSGNADTEYF	TGTGCCAGCAGTTGGACTAGCGGTAACGCAGATACGGAGTATTTT
TRBV28	TRBD2	TRBJ2-4	few	CASSPTGGGPVLNIQYF	TGTGCCAGCAGCCCAACCGGGGGGGGGCCCGTACTAAACATTCAGTACTTC
TRBV6-2/TRBV6-3	.	TRBJ2-3	many	CASRPRTDTQYF	TGTGCCAGCAGGCCCCGCACAGATACGCAGTATTTT
TRBV5-5	TRBD1	TRBJ1-2	.	CASSLNPQGINGYTF	TGTGCCAGCAGCTTAAACCCACAGGGGATTAATGGCTACACCTTC
TRBV12-3/TRBV12-4	TRBD2	TRBJ2-5	.	CASSSDPGLQETQYF	TGTGCCAGCAGTTCGGACCCGGGACTACAAGAGACCCAGTACTTC
TRBV6-5	.	TRBJ1-2	.	CASSYSWTNNIGYTF	TGTGCCAGCAGTTACTCGTGGACAAATAATATTGGCTACACCTTC
TRBV6-5	.	TRBJ2-1	few	CASNDGGNEQFF	TGTGCCAGCAACGACGGGGGTAATGAGCAGTTCTTC
TRBV6-5	.	TRBJ2-1	many	CASSGGHSYNEQFF	TGTGCCAGCAGTGGGGGCCACTCCTACAATGAGCAGTTCTTC
TRBV28	TRBD1	TRBJ2-5	few	CAGSTGGKETQYF	TGTGCCGGGTCGACAGGGGGTAAAGAGACCCAGTACTTC